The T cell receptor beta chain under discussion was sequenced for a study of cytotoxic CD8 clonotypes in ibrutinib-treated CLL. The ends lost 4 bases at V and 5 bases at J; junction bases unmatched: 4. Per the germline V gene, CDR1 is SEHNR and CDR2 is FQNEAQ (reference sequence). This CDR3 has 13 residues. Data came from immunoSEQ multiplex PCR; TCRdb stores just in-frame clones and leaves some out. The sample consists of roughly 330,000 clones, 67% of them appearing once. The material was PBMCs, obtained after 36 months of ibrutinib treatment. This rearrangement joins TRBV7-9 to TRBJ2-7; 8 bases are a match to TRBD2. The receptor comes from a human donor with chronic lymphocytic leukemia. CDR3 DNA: TGTGCCAGCAGCTCGGCACTAGCGGACGAGCAGTACTTC. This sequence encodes CASSSALADEQYF.